This T cell receptor (beta chain) appears in the sequencing data of a study of T cell repertoires in aging, cancer and after chemotherapy. The germline CDR1 and CDR2 sequences are MNHNY and SVGAGI (reference sequence). V was shortened by 6 bases and J by 6 bases, with 12 bases between the two germline ends. The CDR3 sequence is 12 residues long. This clonotype is large. TRB rearrangements spanning V, D and J were amplified using mixed TRB-A/B primers. TCRdb processed the multiplex PCR reads anew with MiXCR; each CDR3 protein has one entry. Found here are about 5,000 distinct CDR3 sequences, under 25% of them singletons; the top ten hold roughly 3.7%. Peripheral blood genomic DNA, not sorted cells or RNA, was the template.

The TCR comes from a human donor in good health. The donor label of this sample is uncertain. The specimen sequenced was blood. The V and J genes are TRBV6-6 and TRBJ2-7; the D gene is possibly TRBD2 (5 bases). The CDR3 bases are TGTGCCAGCAGCACGGCGGGTCCCGAGCAGTACTTC. This translates into CASSTAGPEQYF.